The 24 T cell receptor beta chains below all came from one sample that was sequenced in a study of shared clonotypes between healthy human individuals. The protocol was immunoSEQ multiplex PCR, while the TCRdb copy is restricted to in-frame clones and leaves out a portion. In the table there are about 2.3 million clones, roughly 90% of which are singletons. The sequenced sample consisted of naive CD4+ T cells from PBMCs. Subset indicated: CD45RA+ positively selected. These receptors came from a man between 18 and 35 years old in good health. Some clones in this sample may be carry-over from other donors' samples.

CDR3 amino acids: CASSLDGARVGNTIYF. CDR3 coding DNA: TGTGCCAGCAGCTTAGATGGGGCCAGGGTCGGAAACACCATATATTTT. This rearrangement joins TRBV11-2 to TRBJ1-3, with TRBD1 as a possible D gene (5 bases). V lost 0 bases and J 4 bases, leaving 13 bases between the germline ends. This CDR3 contains 16 residues. Germline V lookup: CDR1 SGHAT, CDR2 FQNNGV. Filled out from reference TRBV11-2 and TRBJ1-3, the complete variable domain reads EAGVAQSPRYKIIEKRQSVAFWCNPISGHATLYWYQQILGQGPKLLIQFQNNGVVDDSQLPKDRFSAERLKGVDSTLKIQPAKLEDSAVYLCASSLDGARVGNTIYFGEGSWLTVV.

The J gene is TRBJ2-1, the V gene TRBV6-6; the D is unclear. The CDR3 loop spans 11 amino acids. The germline CDR1 and CDR2 sequences are MNHNY and SVGAGI (reference sequence). The V and J ends lost 6 bases and 9 bases respectively, with 9 bases between them. CDR3 coding DNA: TGTGCCAGCAGAAAACTAACTGAGCAGTTCTTC. It specifies CASRKLTEQFF.

J is TRBJ2-7 and V is TRBV9; D could derive from TRBD1 or TRBD2 (5 bases each). Trimming pared 4 bases from V and 1 base from J, leaving 15 bases between. Germline V gives CDR1 SGDLS, CDR2 YYNGEE. The CDR3 is 15 residues long. The CDR3 DNA follows: TGTGCCAGCAGCCCACTCTGGGGACCGTCCTACGAGCAGTACTTC. Amino acids: CASSPLWGPSYEQYF.

This chain's CDR3 is CASSSPPGRNTEAFF. As DNA, the CDR3 is TGTGCCAGCAGTTCCCCCCCGGGCCGCAACACTGAAGCTTTCTTT. J is TRBJ1-1 and V is TRBV27; D is unresolved. The CDR3 totals 15 residues. V lost 4 bases and J lost 2, with 14 bases in between. The V gene's germline CDR1 is MNHEY and CDR2 SMNVEV (reference sequence).

The chain employs TRBV18 and TRBJ2-7; D is undetermined. CDR3 size: 14 residues. CDR1 is KGHSH, CDR2 LQKENI, per germline. The V gene lost 3 bases and the J gene lost 0 bases, with 9 bases spanning the gap. CDR3: CASSPRGGSYEQYF. CDR3 DNA sequence: TGTGCCAGCTCACCCCGAGGCGGCTCCTACGAGCAGTACTTC.

The J gene is TRBJ2-1, the V gene TRBV5-4, with TRBD2 as a possible D gene (6 bases). The CDR3 covers 15 residues. Germline values: CDR1 SGHNT, CDR2 YYREEE (reference sequence). Trimming took off 4 bases at V and 8 bases at J, with 19 bases between the two ends. The CDR3 nucleotides read TGTGCCAGCAGCCCGCCGGGGGTAGGCAGGGATGAGCAGTTCTTC. As protein: CASSPPGVGRDEQFF.

This chain links TRBV29-1 with TRBJ1-6, with D tentatively TRBD1 (5 bases). Trimming pared 5 bases from V and 5 bases from J, leaving 10 bases between. The CDR3 is 13 amino acids. Germline V gene sequence: CDR1 SQVTM, CDR2 ANQGSEA. The CDR3 region is CSVSWGNNSPLHF. The DNA of the CDR3 is TGCAGCGTTTCATGGGGGAATAATTCACCCCTCCACTTT.

This rearrangement joins TRBV4-1 to TRBJ1-1; tentatively, D is TRBD1 (6 bases). The CDR3 runs 13 residues. CDR1 and CDR2 from the germline V gene are MGHRA and YSYEKL. V dropped 8 bases and J dropped 2 bases, with 12 bases sitting between them. CDR3 bases: TGCGCCAGCCGGGACACCACAAACACTGAAGCTTTCTTT. It encodes CASRDTTNTEAFF.

V and J are TRBV19 and TRBJ2-5; maybe TRBD2 (6 bases). Germline V gives CDR1 LNHDA, CDR2 SQIVND (reference sequence). The CDR3 spans 13 residues. V was pared by 5 bases and J by 7 bases, with 14 bases between. Here the CDR3 DNA reads TGTGCCAGTAGTTTGACTAGGGCGGGGACCCAGTACTTC. Encoded protein: CASSLTRAGTQYF. The variable domain in full, with the rest retrieved from reference TRBV19 and TRBJ2-5, is DGGITQSPKYLFRKEGQNVTLSCEQNLNHDAMYWYRQDPGQGLRLIYYSQIVNDFQKGDIAEGYSVSREKKESFPLTVTSAQKNPTAFYLCASSLTRAGTQYFGPGTRLLVL.

The V call is TRBV6-1, the J call TRBJ1-3; D remains ambiguous. Trimming left V 2 bases short and J 5 bases short, with 10 bases between. Germline CDR1 is MNHNS and CDR2 is SASEGT. This CDR3 comprises 14 residues. Written as DNA, the CDR3 is TGTGCCAGCAGTGAATCGGGCGGAAGAAACACCATATATTTT. It encodes CASSESGGRNTIYF.

This clone occurred a few times. This specimen includes other DNA sequences encoding the same CDR3. The chain uses TRBV5-1 and TRBJ2-5, with D uncertain. V lost 0 bases, J lost 2 bases, and 2 bases lay in between. The CDR3 is 12 amino acids. CDR1 is SGHRS and CDR2 is YFSETQ in the germline V gene. CDR3 sequence reads: CASSLEQETQYF. Written as DNA, the CDR3 is TGCGCCAGCAGCTTGGAGCAAGAGACCCAGTACTTC.

This clone has just one count. The same CDR3 arises from other DNA sequences in this sample as well. The rearrangement uses TRBV5-1 and TRBJ1-3; D might be TRBD1 (5 bases). The germline gives CDR1 SGHRS, CDR2 YFSETQ. The germline V and J ends were trimmed by 3 bases and 2 bases, with 9 bases remaining between them. This CDR3 spans 14 amino acids. CDR3 bases: TGCGCCAGCAGCTCCGGGACGGCTGGAAACACCATATATTTT. Translation: CASSSGTAGNTIYF.

A word on this clone: The same CDR3 is also encoded by other DNA sequences in this sample. The rearrangement uses TRBV7-2 and TRBJ1-1, with D unclear. CDR1 is SGHTA, CDR2 FQGNSA, per germline. V was cut by 3 bases and J by 0 bases, with 2 bases left in between. The CDR3 runs to 12 residues. In DNA form, the CDR3 reads TGTGCCAGCAGCTTTTTGAACACTGAAGCTTTCTTT. Translating gives CASSFLNTEAFF.

This chain connects TRBV28 to TRBJ1-2; unclear D gene. Germline V CDR1 and CDR2: MDHEN, SYDVKM. V lost 5 bases and J 1 base, leaving 11 bases between the germline ends. The CDR3 has 14 residues. CDR3 residues: CASSPTALNYGYTF. Written as DNA, the CDR3 is TGTGCCAGCAGTCCCACGGCTCTTAACTATGGCTACACCTTC.

The genes are TRBV30 and TRBJ2-1, with D hard to call. This CDR3 has 13 residues. The V gene's germline CDR1 is GTSNPN and CDR2 SVGIG (reference sequence). The V gene lost 6 bases and the J gene lost 1 base, with 10 bases spanning the gap. The CDR3 bases are TGTGCCTGTCCAAGCCGTTCCTACAATGAGCAGTTCTTC. This translates into CACPSRSYNEQFF.

As to this clone: Other DNA sequences of this sample code for an identical CDR3. The chain carries TRBV28 and TRBJ2-7, with D possibly being TRBD2 (5 bases). The CDR3 is made up of 12 amino acids. The V and J ends lost 3 bases and 5 bases respectively, with 8 bases between them. The germline gives CDR1 MDHEN, CDR2 SYDVKM. As DNA, the CDR3 is TGTGCCAGCAGTTTGGCGGGCCACGAGCAGTACTTC. Protein product: CASSLAGHEQYF.

The V gene is TRBV5-4, the J gene TRBJ1-1; 7 bases map to TRBD1. Germline V gene data show CDR1 as SGHNT and CDR2 as YYREEE (reference sequence). Trimming removed 4 bases from V and 4 bases from J; junction bases left unmatched: 10. The CDR3 has 15 residues. CDR3 nucleotide sequence: TGTGCCAGCAGCCCTATAACAGGGGATAGCACTGAAGCTTTCTTT. Translating gives CASSPITGDSTEAFF.

The chain couples TRBV7-9 to TRBJ2-5; D uncertain. The CDR3 sequence is 14 residues long. Per germline, CDR1 SEHNR and CDR2 FQNEAQ (reference sequence). Deletions cut 1 base from V and 0 bases from J, with 6 bases between. CDR3 sequence (DNA): TGTGCCAGCAGCTTAGATCCAGACCAAGAGACCCAGTACTTC. The encoded protein is CASSLDPDQETQYF.

This chain links TRBV7-3 with TRBJ2-5; 9 bases align to TRBD2. The CDR3 covers 14 residues. Trimming took 4 bases from V and 4 from J; bases not matched to a gene: 4. Germline lookup yields CDR1 SGHTA and CDR2 FQGTGA. CDR3 sequence reads: CASSSIAGAETQYF. DNA of the CDR3: TGTGCCAGCAGCTCAATAGCGGGAGCAGAGACCCAGTACTTC.

In its sample, this clone was seen once. V and J are TRBV28 and TRBJ2-1; D possibly matches TRBD1 or TRBD2 (6 bases each). CDR1 MDHEN and CDR2 SYDVKM come from the germline V gene. Trimming shortened V by 2 bases and J by 6 bases, and 14 bases separated the two germline ends. The CDR3 is made up of 15 amino acids. The DNA for the CDR3 is TGTGCCAGCAGTTTAGCGGGGAGAGGGGGCAATGAGCAGTTCTTC. Its translation: CASSLAGRGGNEQFF.

The V call is TRBV5-4, the J call TRBJ2-1; no reliable D call. The germline V gene encodes CDR1 SGHNT and CDR2 YYREEE (reference sequence). Trimming removed 4 bases at V and 5 bases at J, with 13 bases between. This CDR3 spans 14 amino acids. CDR3 protein: CASSTIRSDNEQFF. Here the CDR3 DNA reads TGTGCCAGCAGCACCATTCGGAGTGACAATGAGCAGTTCTTC.

As for this clone: The sample has other DNA sequences that encode this CDR3 too. The V gene is TRBV11-3, the J gene TRBJ2-1; the D is unclear. Trimming removed 1 base from V and 5 bases from J, with 3 bases in between. From germline, CDR1 is SGHNT and CDR2 YENEEA. CDR3 length equals 12 residues. CDR3 nucleotides: TGTGCCAGCAGCTTAGCGGACAATGAGCAGTTCTTC. Its protein is CASSLADNEQFF. Based on the CDR3 plus reference TRBV11-3 and TRBJ2-1, the full variable domain is EAGVVQSPRYKIIEKKQPVAFWCNPISGHNTLYWYLQNLGQGPELLIRYENEEAVDDSQLPKDRFSAERLKGVDSTLKIQPAELGDSAVYLCASSLADNEQFFGPGTRLTVL.

The rearrangement joins TRBV28 to TRBJ1-6; 7 bases match TRBD1. Germline loops: CDR1 MDHEN, CDR2 SYDVKM. The CDR3 covers 15 residues. J lost 7 bases, V lost 3 bases, and 6 bases had no gene match. The CDR3 nucleotides read TGTGCCAGCAGTTTCGTCGACAGGGAGAATTCACCCCTCCACTTT. Encoded protein: CASSFVDRENSPLHF.

The chain couples TRBV18 to TRBJ2-6; D ambiguous. The CDR3 covers 16 residues. Trimming stripped 5 bases from V and 0 bases from J, with 11 bases between. CDR1 is KGHSH and CDR2 is LQKENI in the germline V gene. CDR3 in amino acids: CASSEELLSGANVLTF. The DNA of the CDR3 is TGTGCCAGCTCAGAGGAACTACTCTCTGGGGCCAACGTCCTGACTTTC.